This T cell receptor (beta chain) is from a study of shared clonotypes between healthy human individuals (dated by TCRdb to 2020 to 2022). For the wider study: The cohort comprised a couple of women and a few men aged 18 to 49 years. For each donor, CD4 naive and CD4 memory were each given three plates, CD8 naive was given two plates, and CD8 memory was given one plate. The study deeply sequenced blood TCR repertoires of five healthy adults to estimate repertoire size and the extent of clonotype sharing between individuals. Different laboratories and diverse techniques were used to prepare libraries and sequence TCR repertoires, to increase sequencing depth and limit assay-specific biases. Between about 0.8 and 9.5 billion PBMCs per donor were obtained by leukapheresis. Study-wide conclusions, independent of this receptor: Based on pairwise subsampling, the degree of clonotype sharing among donors was expected to be affected by sequencing depth. Naive subsets generally had larger estimated clonotype richness than memory subsets. Sampling was restricted to blood, and TCR repertoires in tissues likely differ from the TCR repertoires found in blood. Rarefaction of sorted-subset datasets indicated incomplete sequencing despite the large sequencing depth. When a handful of donors were compared, the shared fraction of clonotypes was 5% to 6.5% for naive CD4, 3% to 4% for naive CD8, 2% to 2.5% for memory CD4, and about 0.36% for memory CD8. Clonotypes shared by all four sorted-subset donors showed higher generation probabilities than non-shared clonotypes. Because the study included a small number of donors, the genetic and exposure-history diversity represented was limited.

The donors were healthy, HIV-negative adults with no recently reported acute infections or vaccinations. Every donor was a Caucasian adult living in Nashville, Tennessee, USA. CD8 memory samples combined magnetically selected CD45RO+ cells with CCR7-negative CD45RA+ effector memory (TemRA) cells. Blood was obtained by leukapheresis, after which PBMCs were separated by Ficoll-Histopaque density gradient centrifugation and cryopreserved in liquid nitrogen vapor phase. Analytical flow cytometry was used to check the purity and quantity of every magnetically sorted T cell population. Genomic DNA was isolated from each sorted fraction and quantified by UV absorbance on a Nanodrop 2000c. As for this clone: Its cognate antigen has yet to be identified. No base quality values were provided; no much bigger clone lies one nucleotide off.

Using the deep immunoSEQ assay, TCR CDR3 regions were amplified from genomic DNA by multiplex PCR. Extracted genomic DNA from each cell subset was distributed evenly across all wells of several immunoSEQ 96-well plates, and each plate was treated as a replicate. For sorted subsets, each replicate PCR was loaded with approximately 0.2 ug genomic DNA, equivalent to approximately 27,000 T cell genomes. Purified libraries were measured with a Qubit 3.0 fluorometer, size-checked on a Bioanalyzer 2100, and measured again with the KAPA Library Quantification kit. A separate single-read 150-cycle Illumina NextSeq 550 flow cell was used to sequence each immunoSEQ 96-well plate. The paper's processing steps were these. Because only junctional sequences without quality scores were contained in the immunoSEQ output, filtering matching that applied to full-length reads could not be performed. Sequences were annotated with PyIR, a Python wrapper for IgBLAST v1.9, using IMGT germline references to assign V/J genes and CDR3. Any read was removed if the V/J assignment was weak (E-value above 1e-6), the CDR3 was missing, or the read contained stop codons, out-of-frame junctions, or ambiguous translated residues. V3J clonotypes were defined as sequences sharing the same inferred V gene, J gene, and CDR3 amino acid sequence. Percentage overlap between repertoires was computed as shared unique clonotypes divided by the size of the smaller repertoire. Richness of each repertoire was evaluated using RTK rarefaction, the Chao1 estimator, and Recon v2.1 estimates of unobserved clonotypes. Generation probabilities for all TCRbeta clonotypes obtained by the gDNA method from a handful of donors were computed using OLGA. TCRdb holds this immuneACCESS table with in-frame rearrangements only. Some clones are missing; in checked studies, unresolved V genes explain under half, and the rest has no known cause. For V, J and clone size, that table is used; D and trimming come from the DNA. This sample gives 550,000 to 800,000 clones in total; 90% of them show up just once. The ten top clones hold more than 30% of the sample.

This sequence was found in a man younger than 35 in good health. Some clones in this sample may be carry-over from other donors' samples. The sample taken for sequencing was memory CD8+ T cells from PBMCs. The cell subset or site label, read with the paper, signifies: CD45RO+ cells pooled with CCR7-negative TemRA cells.

CDR3 reads: CASSFGSSDTQYF. The nucleotides read TGTGCCAGCAGCTTTGGGAGCTCAGATACGCAGTATTTT. The chain employs TRBV13 and TRBJ2-3, and possibly TRBD2, on 5 matching bases. The CDR3 has 13 amino acids, counting the end cysteine and phenylalanine. Only the CDR3 region is kept as DNA, spanning 39 bases read in frame from base 1. V is cut by 3 bases and J by 4 bases, and the space between the germline ends is 8 bases. From the germline V gene (reference sequence), CDR1 is PRHDT and CDR2 is FYEKMQ.